The source of this TCR beta chain is a study of T cells in narcolepsy. Whole-study context: Donors had narcolepsy type 1 or type 2, or were healthy controls. Study results and limitations: Same-patient CSF and blood CD4+ T cell clonotypes included HCRT-specific and TRIB2-specific autoreactive ones.

The repertoire was sequenced with immunoSEQ multiplex PCR; TCRdb's copy has only in-frame clones and lacks some. The sample contains around 19,000 clones, roughly four fifths of which appear only once. For this clone: Its cognate antigen is unknown.

Germline assignment: CDR1 MNHNS and CDR2 SASEGT. The length of the CDR3 is 16 residues. V lost 1 base and J lost 5, with 12 bases in between. The chain couples TRBV6-1 to TRBJ1-6, with D uncertain. Sequenced: memory (CD45RA-) CD4+ T cells from blood. The clonotype originates from a human donor in good health. The CDR3 protein is CASSEVTGIDNSPLHF. CDR3 coding DNA: TGTGCCAGCAGTGAAGTTACGGGGATCGATAATTCACCCCTCCACTTT.